The 7 T cell receptor beta chains reported below all come from one sample, sequenced in a study of CD8+CD57+ T cells in acquired aplastic anemia. Genomic DNA, the template, was used for profiling of the TCR beta VDJ and CDR3. TCRdb ran MiXCR on the reads and lists one entry per CDR3 protein. The table records 200,000 or so distinct CDR3 sequences, over 60% of them present only once. The sequencing sample was made of sorted CD4+, CD8+, or CD8+CD57+ T cells (not recorded which) from PBMCs. Receptor source: a human donor with severe aplastic anemia or a healthy control (not recorded which).

On this clonotype: Being one base from a much bigger clone, this may be a read error. The V and J genes are TRBV3-1 and TRBJ2-1; no definite D call. CDR1 is LGHDT, CDR2 YNNKEL, per germline (reference sequence). This CDR3 has 12 residues. Trimming stripped 4 bases from V and 9 bases from J, with 10 bases between. CDR3 in amino acids: CASSPVSAEQFF. CDR3 in DNA: TGTGCCAGCAGCCCAGTGTCAGCTGAGCAGTTCTTC.

This chain connects TRBV12-3 or TRBV12-4 to TRBJ2-1, with 8 bases fitting TRBD2. The CDR3 sequence is 13 residues long. V lost 5 bases to trimming and J lost 7 bases; unmatched junction nucleotides: 4. CDR3: CASSRGLVNEQFF. Written as DNA, the CDR3 is TGTGCCAGCAGTCGGGGACTAGTTAATGAGCAGTTCTTC.

This sequence joins TRBV7-2 and TRBJ1-3; the D is unclear. The germline gives CDR1 SGHTA, CDR2 FQGNSA. The ends were cut back, 6 bases at V and 3 bases at J, with 9 bases in the middle. The length of the CDR3 is 13 residues. The DNA of the CDR3 is TGTGCCAGCAGTTCTGCAGGTGGAAACACCATATATTTT. Translated: CASSSAGGNTIYF.

The rearrangement uses TRBV24-1 and TRBJ1-2; D remains unclear. Looked up from germline, CDR1 is KGHDR and CDR2 is SFDVKD. The V end was cut by 7 bases, the J end by 0 bases, with 14 bases between. The CDR3 runs 15 residues. The CDR3 loop is CATRKGPAANYGYTF. For the CDR3, the DNA is TGTGCCACCAGGAAAGGACCGGCGGCTAACTATGGCTACACCTTC.

Many counts were recorded for this clonotype. The V and J genes are TRBV11-3 and TRBJ2-7; 8 nucleotides align to TRBD1. This CDR3 has 16 amino acids. Germline CDR1 SGHNT, CDR2 YENEEA. The V and J ends lost 4 bases and 2 bases, in that order; junction bases with no gene match: 10. As DNA, the CDR3 is TGTGCCAGCAGCTGGACCCAGGAGACAGGGGCCTACGAGCAGTACTTC. It specifies CASSWTQETGAYEQYF. Variable domain in full (rest from reference TRBV11-3 and TRBJ2-7): EAGVVQSPRYKIIEKKQPVAFWCNPISGHNTLYWYLQNLGQGPELLIRYENEEAVDDSQLPKDRFSAERLKGVDSTLKIQPAELGDSAVYLCASSWTQETGAYEQYFGPGTRLTVT.

This clonotype was recorded many times. The chain carries TRBV4-1 and TRBJ1-6; no clear D. The CDR3 loop spans 14 amino acids. Trimming left V 1 base short and J 7 bases short, with 8 bases between. CDR1 is MGHRA and CDR2 is YSYEKL in the germline V gene. The CDR3 DNA is TGCGCCAGCAGCCAAGGACTTAACAATTCACCCCTCCACTTT. Amino acid sequence: CASSQGLNNSPLHF.

This clonotype was seen a handful of times. V usage is TRBV25-1 and J usage is TRBJ1-2; D ambiguous. This CDR3 is built from 15 residues. The V end was cut by 9 bases, the J end by 4 bases, with 21 bases between. Germline V gives CDR1 MGHDK, CDR2 SYGVNS. CDR3 in amino acids: CASSNPGSPRYGYTF. The CDR3 DNA is TGTGCCAGTTCTAACCCGGGGAGCCCGCGCTATGGCTACACCTTC.